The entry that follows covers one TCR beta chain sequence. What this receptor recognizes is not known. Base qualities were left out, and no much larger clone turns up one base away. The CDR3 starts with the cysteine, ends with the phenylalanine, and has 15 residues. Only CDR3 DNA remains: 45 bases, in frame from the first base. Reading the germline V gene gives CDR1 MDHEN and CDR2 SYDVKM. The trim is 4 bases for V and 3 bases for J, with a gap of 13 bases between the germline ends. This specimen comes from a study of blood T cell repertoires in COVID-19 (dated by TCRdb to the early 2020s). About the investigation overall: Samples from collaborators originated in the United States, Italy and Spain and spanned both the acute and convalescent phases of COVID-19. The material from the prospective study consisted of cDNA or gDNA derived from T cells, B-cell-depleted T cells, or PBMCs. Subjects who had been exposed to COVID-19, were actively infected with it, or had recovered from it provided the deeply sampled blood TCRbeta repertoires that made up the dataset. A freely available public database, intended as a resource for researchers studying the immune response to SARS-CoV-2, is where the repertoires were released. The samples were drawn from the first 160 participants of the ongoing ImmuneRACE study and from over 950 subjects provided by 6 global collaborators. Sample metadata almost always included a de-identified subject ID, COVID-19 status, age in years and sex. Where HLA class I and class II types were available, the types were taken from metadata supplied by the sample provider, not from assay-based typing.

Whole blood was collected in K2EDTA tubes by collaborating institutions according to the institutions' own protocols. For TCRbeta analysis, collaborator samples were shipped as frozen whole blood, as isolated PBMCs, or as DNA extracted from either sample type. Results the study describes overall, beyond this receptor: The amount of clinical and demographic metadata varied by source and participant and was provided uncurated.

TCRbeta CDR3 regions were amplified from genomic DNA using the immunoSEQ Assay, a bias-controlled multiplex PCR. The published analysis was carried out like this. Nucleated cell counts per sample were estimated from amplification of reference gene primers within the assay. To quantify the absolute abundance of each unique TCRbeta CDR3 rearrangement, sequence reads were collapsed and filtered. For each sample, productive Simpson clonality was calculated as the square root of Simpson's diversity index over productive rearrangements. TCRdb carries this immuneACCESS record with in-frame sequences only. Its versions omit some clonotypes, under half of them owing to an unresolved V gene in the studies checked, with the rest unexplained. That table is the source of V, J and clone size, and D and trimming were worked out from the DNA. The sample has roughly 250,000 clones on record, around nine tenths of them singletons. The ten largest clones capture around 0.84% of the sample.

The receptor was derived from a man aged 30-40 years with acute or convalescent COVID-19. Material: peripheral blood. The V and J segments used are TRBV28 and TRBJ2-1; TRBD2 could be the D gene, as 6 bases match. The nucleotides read TGTGCCAGCAGTTCGTGGACGGAGGGCTACAATGAGCAGTTCTTC. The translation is CASSSWTEGYNEQFF.